A selection of T cell receptor beta chains follows, all from one sample in a study of cytomegalovirus exposure and HLA in healthy donors. Measured with immunoSEQ multiplex PCR; TCRdb has only the in-frame clones, and not every one. The sample includes about 140,000 clones, almost 85% of them seen just once. Material: PBMCs. These receptors all come from a man between 18 and 35 years old in good health and CMV-seropositive. CDR3s include the opening cysteine and the closing phenylalanine or tryptophan. The D gene is left open where the match is weak. Size is stated for part of the rows, as once, few or many counts, or as a class when the clone is expanded.

j_call v_call d_call cdr3_length clone_size cdr3_aa cdr3_nt
TRBJ2-7 TRBV5-1 TRBD1 15 few CASSFGQGGFREQYF TGCGCCAGCAGCTTCGGACAGGGCGGGTTCCGCGAGCAGTACTTC
TRBJ2-5 TRBV29-1 . 12 once CSVSGDGETQYF TGCAGCGTTTCTGGAGATGGTGAGACCCAGTACTTC
TRBJ1-1 TRBV28 TRBD1 14 . CASSLGQGAAEAFF TGTGCCAGCAGTTTAGGGCAGGGGGCCGCTGAAGCTTTCTTT
TRBJ1-1 TRBV4-1 TRBD1 13 few CASSETGDTEAFF TGCGCCAGCAGTGAGACAGGGGACACTGAAGCTTTCTTT
TRBJ2-7 TRBV5-1 TRBD1 13 . CASSSDRGGEQYF TGCGCCAGCAGCTCCGACAGGGGTGGTGAGCAGTACTTC
TRBJ1-6 TRBV5-1 TRBD1 16 . CASSWDRSSYNSPLHF TGCGCCAGCAGCTGGGACAGGAGCTCCTATAATTCACCCCTCCACTTT
TRBJ1-2 TRBV28 . 15 . CASSSSDSANYGYTF TGTGCCAGCAGTTCTTCAGACAGTGCTAACTATGGCTACACCTTC
TRBJ2-7 TRBV2 TRBD2 15 . CASSGGVAGSYEQYF TGTGCCAGCAGTGGGGGGGTAGCGGGATCCTACGAGCAGTACTTC
TRBJ2-5 TRBV29-1 TRBD1 13 . CSVEKGAGETQYF TGCAGCGTTGAGAAGGGGGCAGGGGAGACCCAGTACTTC
TRBJ1-1 TRBV5-4 . 15 . CASSFSGRANTEAFF TGTGCCAGCAGCTTCTCGGGAAGGGCGAACACTGAAGCTTTCTTT
TRBJ1-2 TRBV7-9 . 12 . CASSSGQDGYTF TGTGCCAGCAGCTCTGGCCAGGATGGCTACACCTTC
TRBJ1-2 TRBV6-5 . 13 . CASRPDSVDGYTF TGTGCCAGCAGACCGGACAGCGTGGATGGCTACACCTTC
TRBJ2-7 TRBV28 . 12 . CASSLPRGEQYF TGTGCCAGCAGCCTTCCTCGGGGCGAGCAGTACTTC
TRBJ2-2 TRBV5-1 TRBD2 16 . CASSFQPGLASGELFF TGCGCCAGCAGCTTTCAGCCGGGACTAGCATCCGGGGAGCTGTTTTTT
TRBJ2-6 TRBV27 TRBD2 19 . CASSLNGGGRGSGANVLTF TGTGCCAGCAGTTTAAACGGCGGGGGGCGGGGGTCTGGGGCCAACGTCCTGACTTTC
TRBJ1-2 TRBV5-6 . 15 . CASRPTGVLNYGYTF TGTGCCAGCAGGCCCACGGGGGTACTTAACTATGGCTACACCTTC
TRBJ1-1 TRBV25-1 TRBD1 13 . CASRDRGDTEAFF TGTGCCAGCCGGGACAGGGGGGACACTGAAGCTTTCTTT
TRBJ2-1 TRBV15 TRBD2 16 . CATSSRGGWRNHEQFF TGTGCCACCAGCAGCCGGGGGGGATGGAGAAACCATGAGCAGTTCTTC
TRBJ1-3 TRBV19 . 17 . CASRQRDIQSSGNTIYF TGTGCCAGTAGACAGCGGGACATCCAAAGCTCTGGAAACACCATATATTTT
TRBJ2-2 TRBV5-1 TRBD2 19 few CASSLALLLAGENTGELFF TGCGCCAGCAGCTTGGCCTTATTACTAGCGGGGGAGAACACCGGGGAGCTGTTTTTT
TRBJ2-7 TRBV5-6 . 12 . CASSRSEYEQYF TGTGCCAGCAGCCGAAGTGAGTACGAGCAGTACTTC
TRBJ2-7 TRBV28 TRBD2 17 . CASSQTSGRAFRGEQYF TGTGCCAGCAGTCAAACTAGCGGGAGGGCCTTTCGCGGCGAGCAGTACTTC
TRBJ2-4 TRBV6-5 . 9 few CAGPDIQYF TGTGCCGGGCCGGACATTCAGTACTTC
TRBJ1-5 TRBV7-2 TRBD1 14 once CASSPGQGHQPQHF TGTGCCAGCTCTCCGGGACAGGGCCATCAGCCCCAGCATTTT
TRBJ2-1 TRBV4-2 TRBD2 17 . CASSQNSGESPMYEQFF TGTGCCAGCAGCCAAAACAGCGGGGAATCCCCTATGTATGAGCAGTTCTTC
TRBJ2-3 TRBV5-1 TRBD1 15 . CASSFDRGQADTQYF TGCGCCAGCAGCTTCGACAGGGGGCAGGCAGATACGCAGTATTTT
TRBJ2-1 TRBV27 . 15 . CASSMAGFSYNEQFF TGTGCCAGCAGCATGGCAGGTTTCTCCTACAATGAGCAGTTCTTC
TRBJ2-1 TRBV6-5 . 13 . CASSFRPQAEQFF TGTGCCAGCAGTTTTCGGCCCCAGGCTGAGCAGTTCTTC
TRBJ1-5 TRBV27 . 13 . CASSPIGAAPQHF TGTGCCAGCAGTCCGATAGGGGCCGCCCCCCAGCATTTT
TRBJ2-5 TRBV7-9 . 12 . CASSLSSGEQYF TGTGCCAGCAGCTTATCCAGTGGGGAGCAGTACTTC
TRBJ2-2 TRBV5-1 . 17 . CASSLGLGAWDTGELFF TGCGCCAGCAGCCTCGGCCTGGGGGCTTGGGACACCGGGGAGCTGTTTTTT
TRBJ2-3 TRBV9 . 18 . CASSVGFWGGSSTDTQYF TGTGCCAGCAGCGTAGGATTTTGGGGAGGTTCTAGCACAGATACGCAGTATTTT
TRBJ1-1 TRBV6-6 . 11 once CASIEDTEAFF TGTGCCAGCATCGAGGACACTGAAGCTTTCTTT
TRBJ1-1 TRBV7-9 . 15 . CASSLLRAGSTEAFF TGTGCCAGCAGCCTCTTACGCGCGGGGAGCACTGAAGCTTTCTTT
TRBJ1-2 TRBV7-2 . 13 . CASSLLGANGYTF TGTGCCAGCAGCTTACTAGGGGCGAATGGCTACACCTTC
TRBJ2-7 TRBV10-3 TRBD2 13 . CATGLAEAYEQYF TGTGCCACCGGACTAGCGGAGGCCTACGAGCAGTACTTC
TRBJ2-7 TRBV6-1 . 11 . CASSLPYEQYF TGTGCCAGCAGTCTTCCGTACGAGCAGTACTTC
TRBJ2-1 TRBV27 TRBD2 16 . CASSSRLAGGYNEQFF TGTGCCAGCAGTTCTCGACTAGCGGGAGGGTACAATGAGCAGTTCTTC
TRBJ2-5 TRBV11-3 . 17 . CASSLGPGKESEETQYF TGTGCCAGCAGCTTAGGTCCAGGGAAGGAGTCTGAAGAGACCCAGTACTTC
TRBJ2-7 TRBV28 TRBD1 16 . CASSLQGDRGYDEQYF TGTGCCAGCAGCCTACAGGGGGACAGGGGATATGACGAGCAGTACTTC